The 5 T cell receptor beta chains below all came from one sample that was sequenced in a study of blood T cell repertoires in COVID-19. Assay: immunoSEQ multiplex PCR; the TCRdb copy retains only in-frame clones and omits some. The sample contains over 150,000 clones, approximately 86% of which appear only once. The sequencing input was peripheral blood. These receptors all stem from a man aged 55 to 70 with COVID-19, enrolled during active disease.

CDR3 sequence reads: CASSYERGGPGEQYF. The CDR3 DNA is TGTGCCAGCAGTTACGAAAGAGGGGGCCCGGGCGAGCAGTACTTC. The chain recombines TRBV6-5 with TRBJ2-7; 7 positions match TRBD1. Unmatched junction bases numbered 10, after V lost 2 bases and J lost 6 bases. Germline V lookup: CDR1 MNHEY, CDR2 SVGAGI. This CDR3 comprises 15 residues.

The chain links TRBV7-2 to TRBJ2-1; maybe TRBD1 (6 bases). Per the germline V gene, CDR1 is SGHTA and CDR2 is FQGNSA. V was shortened by 2 bases and J by 4 bases, with 12 bases between the two germline ends. This CDR3 comprises 15 residues. The CDR3 spells CASSLQAQGYNEQFF. DNA of the CDR3: TGTGCCAGCAGCTTACAGGCACAGGGTTACAATGAGCAGTTCTTC.

Only one count was recorded for this clone. The chain joins TRBV19 to TRBJ2-5; D may be TRBD1 (5 bases). This CDR3 contains 14 residues. Germline lookup yields CDR1 LNHDA and CDR2 SQIVND (reference sequence). Trimming shortened V by 4 bases and J by 1 base, and 10 bases separated the two germline ends. The CDR3 coding sequence is TGTGCCAGTAGTAAAGGGGCAGGCCAAGAGACCCAGTACTTC. This encodes CASSKGAGQETQYF.

The chain recombines TRBV28 with TRBJ1-1; D is undetermined. The CDR3 sequence is 11 residues long. Between the trimmed V and J ends, which lost 8 bases and 1 base, there was a span of 5 bases. The germline V gene has CDR1 MDHEN and CDR2 SYDVKM. This CDR3 reads CASLWNTEAFF. Here the CDR3 DNA reads TGTGCCAGCCTATGGAACACTGAAGCTTTCTTT.

The V gene is TRBV28, the J gene TRBJ1-1, with no clear D. Between the trimmed V and J ends, which lost 3 bases and 4 bases, there was a span of 12 bases. The CDR3 covers 14 residues. CDR1 and CDR2 (germline): MDHEN, SYDVKM. The CDR3: CASSFGGVGTEAFF. In nucleotides, the CDR3 is TGTGCCAGCAGTTTCGGCGGGGTTGGCACTGAAGCTTTCTTT.